The present T cell receptor (beta chain) was sequenced within a study of cytomegalovirus exposure and HLA in healthy donors. Study outcomes and limitations: TCR beta sequences reportedly predicted most subjects' HLA-A and HLA-B alleles accurately. In the analysis, some V segments, TRBV6-2 and TRBV6-3 included, were excluded as indistinguishable. Serostatus for CMV was the only available immune exposure information.

60 Vbeta and 13 Jbeta primers were used in PCR. The protocol was immunoSEQ multiplex PCR, while the TCRdb copy is restricted to in-frame clones and leaves out a portion. The sample records roughly 110,000 clones, 74% being singletons. Trimming removed 4 bases from V and 8 bases from J; junction bases left unmatched: 8. CDR1 and CDR2 (germline): MNHEY, SMNVEV (reference sequence). CDR3 size: 14 residues. This clone has a single count. Its antigen is unknown. The chain has TRBV27 and TRBJ1-2; 9 bases map to TRBD1. This clonotype was obtained from a human donor in good health. The specimen was PBMCs. The CDR3: CASSYSGTGRGYTF. The CDR3 DNA reads TGTGCCAGCAGTTACTCCGGGACAGGGAGAGGCTACACCTTC.